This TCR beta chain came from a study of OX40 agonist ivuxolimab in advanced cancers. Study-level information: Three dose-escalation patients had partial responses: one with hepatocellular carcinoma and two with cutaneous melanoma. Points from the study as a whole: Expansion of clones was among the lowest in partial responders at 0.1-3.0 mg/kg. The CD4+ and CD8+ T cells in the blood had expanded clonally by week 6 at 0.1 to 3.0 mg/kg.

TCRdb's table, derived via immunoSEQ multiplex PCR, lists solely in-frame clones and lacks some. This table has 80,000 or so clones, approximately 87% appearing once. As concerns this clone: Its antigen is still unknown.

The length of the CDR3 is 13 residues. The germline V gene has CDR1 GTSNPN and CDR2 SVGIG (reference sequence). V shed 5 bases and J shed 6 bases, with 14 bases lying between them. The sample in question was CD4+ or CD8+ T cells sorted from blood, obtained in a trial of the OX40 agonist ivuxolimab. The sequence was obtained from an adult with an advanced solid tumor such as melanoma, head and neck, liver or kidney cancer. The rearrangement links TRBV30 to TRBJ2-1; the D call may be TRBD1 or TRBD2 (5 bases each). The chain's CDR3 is CAWVRDQSNEQFF. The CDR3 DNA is TGTGCCTGGGTTCGGGACCAAAGCAATGAGCAGTTCTTC.